This record looks at one T cell receptor beta chain sequence and its context. This sample was included in a study of cytomegalovirus exposure and HLA in healthy donors. The repertoire was sequenced with immunoSEQ multiplex PCR; TCRdb's copy has only in-frame clones and lacks some. The sample lists about 65,000 clones, roughly nine tenths seen once, with over 1% in the top ten. This CDR3 has 13 amino acids. CDR1 and CDR2 (germline): MNHNS, SASEGT. V was pared by 7 bases and J by 2 bases, with 12 bases between. The sequenced sample was PBMCs. This chain connects TRBV6-1 to TRBJ2-7, with TRBD1 as a possible D gene (5 bases). This clonotype was obtained from a young woman in good health and CMV-seronegative. CDR3 in DNA: TGTGCCAGCATTATGACAGCCACCTACGAGCAGTACTTC. Amino acids: CASIMTATYEQYF.